What follows are 12 T cell receptor beta chains derived from one specimen sequenced in a study of cytomegalovirus exposure and HLA in healthy donors. The primer mix had 60 Vbeta and 13 Jbeta primers. Method: immunoSEQ multiplex PCR; TCRdb's copy keeps in-frame clones and lacks some. The sample contains about 100,000 clones, 65% to 80% of which appear only once. The sample taken for sequencing was PBMCs. These receptors were taken from a man in his forties in good health and CMV-seropositive.

This clone was seen a single time. J is TRBJ2-1 and V is TRBV5-6, with TRBD1 matching 8 bases. There are 12 residues in the CDR3. V lost 4 bases and J lost 9; bases outside the gene matches: 3. The germline V gene encodes CDR1 SGHDT and CDR2 YYEEEE. The CDR3 reads CASSPDRAEQFF. The CDR3 DNA reads TGTGCCAGCAGCCCGGACAGGGCTGAGCAGTTCTTC.

The chain recombines TRBV18 with TRBJ2-5, with TRBD1 matching 10 bases. Germline V lookup: CDR1 KGHSH, CDR2 LQKENI. The CDR3 loop spans 15 amino acids. The trim removed 3 bases at V and 5 bases at J, leaving 6 bases unmatched. The chain's CDR3 is CASSPDRGRDETQYF. CDR3 bases: TGTGCCAGCTCACCTGACAGGGGGCGAGATGAGACCCAGTACTTC.

The rearrangement uses TRBV12-5 and TRBJ1-5; D gene ambiguous. Germline-derived CDR1 and CDR2 are LGHNT and FRNRAP. This CDR3 spans 18 amino acids. V was trimmed by 4 bases and J by 2 bases, leaving 21 bases between them. CDR3 region: CASGSPSGAVYGNQPQHF. The DNA of the CDR3 is TGTGCTAGTGGTTCGCCCTCCGGTGCGGTTTATGGCAATCAGCCCCAGCATTTT. The whole variable domain, filled in from reference TRBV12-5 and TRBJ1-5, reads DARVTQTPRHKVTEMGQEVTMRCQPILGHNTVFWYRQTMMQGLELLAYFRNRAPLDDSGMPKDRFSAEMPDATLATLKIQPSEPRDSAVYFCASGSPSGAVYGNQPQHFGDGTRLSIL.

The chain combines TRBV2 with TRBJ2-1; 16 bases match TRBD2. Looked up from germline, CDR1 is SNHLY and CDR2 is FYNNEI. The CDR3 contains 16 residues. Trimming at V came to 4 bases and at J to 8 bases, leaving 5 bases not matched to a gene. This CDR3 is CASSGPGLAGGYEQFF. CDR3 in DNA: TGTGCCAGCAGTGGACCGGGACTAGCGGGAGGGTATGAGCAGTTCTTC.

This chain links TRBV11-2 with TRBJ1-1, with a weak D call TRBD1 (5 bases). The CDR3 is 13 amino acids. V lost 10 bases and J 0 bases, leaving 12 bases between the germline ends. The germline V gene encodes CDR1 SGHAT and CDR2 FQNNGV. This chain's CDR3 is CATSAGLNTEAFF. The CDR3 DNA reads TGTGCCACCTCCGCAGGGTTGAACACTGAAGCTTTCTTT.

This clone was counted a few times. The J gene is TRBJ2-5, the V gene TRBV10-3; weak D call: TRBD2 (5 bases). This CDR3 has 11 residues. In germline, CDR1 is ENHRY, CDR2 SYGVKD. The V end was cut by 11 bases, the J end by 1 base, with 8 bases between. CDR3 region: CAVATQETQYF. In DNA, the CDR3 is TGTGCCGTAGCGACCCAAGAGACCCAGTACTTC.

Here the CDR3 DNA reads TGCGCCAGCTGGGACAGCCGGGGGGGAAAACTGTTTTTT. Translating gives CASWDSRGGKLFF. This chain connects TRBV4-1 to TRBJ1-4; TRBD1 matches 7 bases. This CDR3 is 13 amino acids long. The germline V gene has CDR1 MGHRA and CDR2 YSYEKL. V lost 8 bases and J lost 10; bases outside the gene matches: 10.

V gene TRBV7-6 combines with J gene TRBJ2-1; 9 nucleotides align to TRBD2. V gave up 1 base and J gave up 5 bases; unmatched junction bases: 9. In germline, CDR1 is SGHVS, CDR2 FNYEAQ. CDR3 size: 17 residues. The CDR3 is CASSLVSSGVFNNEQFF. The CDR3 nucleotides read TGTGCCAGCAGCTTAGTGTCTAGCGGGGTATTTAACAATGAGCAGTTCTTC.

The rearrangement joins TRBV7-9 to TRBJ2-5; 7 bases line up with TRBD2. Germline lookup yields CDR1 SEHNR and CDR2 FQNEAQ (reference sequence). The CDR3 sequence is 15 residues long. V shed 6 bases and J 0 bases; nucleotides not matched to a gene: 7. CDR3 coding DNA: TGTGCCAGCAGTACTGTACGGGGGGACCAAGAGACCCAGTACTTC. Amino acids: CASSTVRGDQETQYF.

This clone was observed many times. The chain is built from TRBV5-1 and TRBJ2-6, with a tentative D call TRBD1 (6 bases). There are 13 residues in the CDR3. The ends were cut back, 4 bases at V and 9 bases at J, with 11 bases in the middle. Per germline, CDR1 SGHRS and CDR2 YFSETQ. Here the CDR3 DNA reads TGCGCCAGCAGCGGGGACAATTTCAACGTCCTGACTTTC. It translates to CASSGDNFNVLTF.

The chain combines TRBV11-2 with TRBJ2-3, with 7 bases aligning to TRBD2. Germline V gives CDR1 SGHAT, CDR2 FQNNGV. The CDR3 covers 17 residues. J lost 4 bases, V lost 1 base, and 11 bases had no gene match. The chain's CDR3 is CASSLGVGGPMADTQYF. As DNA, the CDR3 is TGTGCCAGCAGCTTAGGAGTGGGAGGGCCTATGGCAGATACGCAGTATTTT.

The sample holds a few counts of this clone. The genes are TRBV27 and TRBJ2-7; 7 nucleotides match TRBD1. The CDR3 runs to 15 residues. Germline values: CDR1 MNHEY, CDR2 SMNVEV (reference sequence). Losses at the gene ends were 5 bases for V and 5 bases for J; bases not matched to a gene: 12. For the CDR3, the DNA is TGTGCCAGCAGTGCGTCGACAGGGTCATTCCACGAGCAGTACTTC. Translating it yields CASSASTGSFHEQYF.